Sequencing of this TCR beta chain was carried out in a study of blood T cells in healthy people across ages. Overall study results and limits: More naive CD4+ cells and higher diversity were found in long-lived than in aged donors.

Germline-derived CDR1 and CDR2 are DFQATT and SNEGSKA (reference sequence). This CDR3 region has 17 residues. J lost 1 base, V lost 6 bases, and 14 bases had no gene match. A second PCR, run for roughly 7 to 11 cycles, used a sample-barcoded 5' primer plus a J-beta primer mix. Each cDNA molecule was tagged by a template-switch adaptor with 12 random nucleotides. TCRdb re-called the 5' RACE reads with MiXCR, one entry per CDR3 protein. This sample has some 1 million distinct CDR3 sequences; 40% to 55% occur once, and the top ten carry 15% to 20%. This clonotype came up a few times. Its antigen is as yet unknown.

The chain joins TRBV20-1 to TRBJ2-7, with 11 bases lining up with TRBD2. What was sequenced was blood. The clonotype originates from a woman aged 55-69 years in good health. DNA of the CDR3: TGCAGTGCGTCGACTAGCGGGACCCGCAGCTTATCCTACGAGCAGTACTTC. Its protein is CSASTSGTRSLSYEQYF.